This TCR beta chain was captured by sequencing in a study of blood T cell repertoires in COVID-19. Germline CDR1 and CDR2: ENHRY and SYGVKD. This CDR3 contains 17 residues. Unmatched junction bases numbered 7, after V lost 2 bases and J lost 2 bases. Data came from immunoSEQ multiplex PCR; TCRdb stores just in-frame clones and leaves some out. The data contain roughly 260,000 clones, about 85% of them singletons. The chain links TRBV10-3 to TRBJ2-4, with 9 nucleotides matching TRBD1. The sequence was collected from a man aged 60 to 75 who had recovered from COVID-19. The sequenced sample consisted of peripheral blood. This chain's CDR3 is CAISEAGTGPPKNIQYF. CDR3 DNA: TGTGCCATCAGTGAGGCCGGGACAGGGCCCCCCAAAAACATTCAGTACTTC.